This is a list of T cell receptor beta chains from one sample in a study of T cell repertoires in cytomegalovirus infection. TCRdb itself ran the reads through MiXCR, one entry per CDR3 protein. The sample lists fewer than 700,000 distinct CDR3 sequences; 24% were seen once. Sequencing was done on a sample of CD8+ T cells from PBMCs. The source of these receptors is a human donor in good health (CMV status not recorded). Some clones in this sample may be carry-over from other donors' samples. Each CDR3 is given with its conserved first and last residue. The D gene is left open where the match is weak. A row's size may be missing; if present it is once, few, many or a size class.

d_gene: TRBD1
abundance: many
j_gene: TRBJ1-2
v_gene: TRBV6-1
len: 13
CDR3aa: CASSGDSSSGYTF
CDR3nt: TGTGCCAGCAGTGGGGACAGTTCCAGTGGCTACACCTTC

d_gene: NA
abundance: many
j_gene: TRBJ1-5
v_gene: TRBV7-2
len: 16
CDR3aa: CASSPTGTPAGQPQHF
CDR3nt: TGTGCCAGCAGCCCCACGGGAACCCCGGCGGGCCAGCCCCAGCATTTT

d_gene: NA
abundance: NA
j_gene: TRBJ2-1
v_gene: TRBV12-3/TRBV12-4
len: 13
CDR3aa: CASRSGSGNEQFF
CDR3nt: TGTGCCAGCAGGTCCGGGAGTGGCAATGAGCAGTTCTTC

d_gene: NA
abundance: many
j_gene: TRBJ2-3
v_gene: TRBV12-3/TRBV12-4
len: 17
CDR3aa: CASSFISTDSGTDTQYF
CDR3nt: TGTGCCAGCAGTTTTATCAGCACGGACAGTGGCACAGATACGCAGTATTTT

d_gene: NA
abundance: many
j_gene: TRBJ2-3
v_gene: TRBV10-3
len: 16
CDR3aa: CAISPRDGDSLDTQYF
CDR3nt: TGTGCCATCAGCCCTCGGGACGGAGACTCCTTAGATACGCAGTATTTT

d_gene: TRBD2
abundance: few
j_gene: TRBJ2-1
v_gene: TRBV7-6
len: 21
CDR3aa: CASSTPGLAGGRTEAYNEQFF
CDR3nt: TGTGCCAGCAGCACCCCTGGACTAGCGGGGGGGCGAACTGAAGCCTACAATGAGCAGTTCTTC

d_gene: NA
abundance: NA
j_gene: TRBJ2-1
v_gene: TRBV7-9
len: 15
CDR3aa: CASSQAGGQYNEQFF
CDR3nt: TGTGCCAGCAGCCAGGCCGGGGGGCAGTACAATGAGCAGTTCTTC

d_gene: NA
abundance: many
j_gene: TRBJ2-5
v_gene: TRBV28
len: 13
CDR3aa: CASSPRWSETQYF
CDR3nt: TGTGCCAGCAGTCCCAGATGGTCTGAGACCCAGTACTTC

d_gene: NA
abundance: many
j_gene: TRBJ1-4
v_gene: TRBV27
len: 16
CDR3aa: CASRPGVLGSNEKLFF
CDR3nt: TGTGCCAGCAGGCCAGGGGTACTGGGCTCTAATGAAAAACTGTTTTTT

d_gene: NA
abundance: NA
j_gene: TRBJ2-3
v_gene: TRBV6-2/TRBV6-3
len: 15
CDR3aa: CASSLRGLSSDTQYF
CDR3nt: TGTGCCAGCAGTTTGCGGGGCTTGTCGTCAGATACGCAGTATTTT